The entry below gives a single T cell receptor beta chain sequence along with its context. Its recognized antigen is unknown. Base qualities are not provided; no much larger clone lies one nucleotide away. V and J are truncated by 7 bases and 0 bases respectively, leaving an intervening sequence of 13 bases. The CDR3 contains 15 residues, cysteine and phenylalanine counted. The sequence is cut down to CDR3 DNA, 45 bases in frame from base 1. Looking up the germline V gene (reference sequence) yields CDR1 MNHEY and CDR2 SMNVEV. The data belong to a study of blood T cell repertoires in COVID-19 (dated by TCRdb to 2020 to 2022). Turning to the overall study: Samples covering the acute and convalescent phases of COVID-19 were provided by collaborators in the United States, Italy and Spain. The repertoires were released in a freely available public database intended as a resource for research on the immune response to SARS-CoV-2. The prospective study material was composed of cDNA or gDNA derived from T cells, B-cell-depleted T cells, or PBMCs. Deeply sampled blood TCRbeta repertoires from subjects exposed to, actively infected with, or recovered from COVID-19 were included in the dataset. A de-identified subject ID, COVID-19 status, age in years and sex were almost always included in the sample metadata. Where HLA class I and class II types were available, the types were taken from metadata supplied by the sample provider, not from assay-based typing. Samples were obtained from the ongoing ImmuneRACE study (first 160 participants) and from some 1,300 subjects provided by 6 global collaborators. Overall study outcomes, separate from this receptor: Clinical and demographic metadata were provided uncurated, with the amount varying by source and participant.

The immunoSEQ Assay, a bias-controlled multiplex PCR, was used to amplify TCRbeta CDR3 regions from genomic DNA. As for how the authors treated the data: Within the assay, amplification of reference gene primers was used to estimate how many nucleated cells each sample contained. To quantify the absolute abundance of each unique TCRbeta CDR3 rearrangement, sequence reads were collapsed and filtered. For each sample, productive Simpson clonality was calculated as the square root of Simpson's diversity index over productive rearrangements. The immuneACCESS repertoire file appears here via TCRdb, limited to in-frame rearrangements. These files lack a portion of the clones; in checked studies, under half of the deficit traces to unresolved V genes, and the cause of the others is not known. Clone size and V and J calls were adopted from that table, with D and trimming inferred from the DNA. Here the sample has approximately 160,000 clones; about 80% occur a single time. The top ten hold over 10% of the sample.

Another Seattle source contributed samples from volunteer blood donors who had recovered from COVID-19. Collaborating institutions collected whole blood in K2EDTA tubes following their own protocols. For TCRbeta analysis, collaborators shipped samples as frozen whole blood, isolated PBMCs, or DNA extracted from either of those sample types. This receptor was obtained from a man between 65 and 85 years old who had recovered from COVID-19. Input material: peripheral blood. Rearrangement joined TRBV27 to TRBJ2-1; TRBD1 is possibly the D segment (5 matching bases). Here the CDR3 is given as CASNPLDSSYNEQFF. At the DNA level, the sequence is TGTGCCAGCAACCCCCTCGACAGCTCCTACAATGAGCAGTTCTTC.